What follows is one T cell receptor beta chain and its context. The sample originates from a study of T cell responses to AZD1222 COVID-19 vaccine. Trimming left V 0 bases short and J 0 bases short, with 7 bases between. The CDR3 spans 15 residues. Looked up from germline, CDR1 is SGDLS and CDR2 is YYNGEE. Only in-frame clones appear in the TCRdb table, and some are missing; sequencing was by immunoSEQ multiplex PCR. The table shows 150,000 to 160,000 clones, with 90% occurring only once. The chain carries TRBV9 and TRBJ2-1; the D is unclear. The sample here was peripheral blood, taken on day 0 of AZD1222 vaccination. This clonotype was sampled from an adult in good health. The CDR3 bases are TGTGCCAGCAGCGTAGGGACCGACTCCTACAATGAGCAGTTCTTC. Translation gives CASSVGTDSYNEQFF. Based on the CDR3 plus reference TRBV9 and TRBJ2-1, the full variable domain is DSGVTQTPKHLITATGQRVTLRCSPRSGDLSVYWYQQSLDQGLQFLIQYYNGEERAKGNILERFSAQQFPDLHSELNLSSLELGDSALYFCASSVGTDSYNEQFFGPGTRLTVL.